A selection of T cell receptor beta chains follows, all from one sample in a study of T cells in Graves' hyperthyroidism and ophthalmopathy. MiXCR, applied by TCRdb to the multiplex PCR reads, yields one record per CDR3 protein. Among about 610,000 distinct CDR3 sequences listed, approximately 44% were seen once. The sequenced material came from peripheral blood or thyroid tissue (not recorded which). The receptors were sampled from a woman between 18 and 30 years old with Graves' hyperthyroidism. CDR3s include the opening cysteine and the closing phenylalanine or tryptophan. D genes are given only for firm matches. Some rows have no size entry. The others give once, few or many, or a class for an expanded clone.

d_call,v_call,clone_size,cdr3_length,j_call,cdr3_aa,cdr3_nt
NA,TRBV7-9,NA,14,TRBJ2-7,CASNLWDNSYEQYF,TGTGCCAGCAACTTATGGGACAACTCCTACGAGCAGTACTTC
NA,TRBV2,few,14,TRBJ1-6,CASRESSYNSPLHF,TGTGCCAGCAGGGAAAGCTCCTATAATTCACCCCTCCACTTT
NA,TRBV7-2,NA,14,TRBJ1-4,CASSFGGIGKKLFF,TGTGCCAGCAGCTTCGGCGGGATAGGAAAAAAACTGTTTTTT
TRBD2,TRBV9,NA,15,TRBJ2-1,CASSARTSGGDEQFF,TGTGCCAGCAGCGCCCGGACTAGCGGGGGGGATGAGCAGTTCTTC
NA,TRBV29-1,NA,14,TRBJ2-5,CSTRGQQRQETQYF,TGCAGCACCCGAGGACAGCAGAGACAAGAGACCCAGTACTTC
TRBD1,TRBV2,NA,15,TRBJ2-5,CASSEAGQGAETQYF,TGTGCCAGCAGTGAAGCGGGACAGGGGGCAGAGACCCAGTACTTC
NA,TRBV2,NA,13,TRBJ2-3,CASSEPPADTQYF,TGTGCCAGCAGTGAACCCCCCGCAGATACGCAGTATTTT
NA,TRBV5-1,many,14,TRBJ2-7,CASSLGTIGLEQYF,TGCGCCAGCAGCTTAGGGACCATTGGATTGGAGCAGTACTTC
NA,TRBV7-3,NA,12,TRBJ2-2,CASNAWTGELFF,TGTGCCAGCAATGCATGGACCGGGGAGCTGTTTTTT
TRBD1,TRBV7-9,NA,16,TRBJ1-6,CASSSGTAPEDSPLHF,TGTGCCAGCAGCTCCGGGACAGCACCGGAGGATTCACCCCTCCACTTT
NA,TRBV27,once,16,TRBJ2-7,CASSRRSGAGTDTQYF,TGTGCCAGCAGTCGCCGGTCAGGGGCAGGAACAGATACGCAGTACTTC
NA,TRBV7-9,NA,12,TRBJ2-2,CASSNQTGELFF,TGTGCCAGCAGCAACCAGACAGGGGAGCTGTTTTTT
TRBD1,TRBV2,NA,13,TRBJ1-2,CASSSGQGLSHTF,TGTGCCAGCAGTTCCGGACAGGGGCTAAGCCACACCTTC
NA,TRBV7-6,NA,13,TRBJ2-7,CASSPGELHEQYF,TGTGCCAGCAGCCCGGGAGAACTTCACGAGCAGTACTTC
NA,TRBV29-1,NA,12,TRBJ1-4,CSVERTNEKLFF,TGCAGCGTTGAACGAACTAATGAAAAACTGTTTTTT
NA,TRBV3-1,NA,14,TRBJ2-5,CASSYNPAEETQYF,TGTGCCAGCAGCTACAACCCGGCGGAGGAGACCCAGTACTTC
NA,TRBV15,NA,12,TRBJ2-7,CATSSPSYEQYF,TGTGCCACCAGCAGCCCATCCTACGAGCAGTACTTC
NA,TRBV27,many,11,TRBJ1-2,CATHSSYGYTF,TGTGCCACCCACAGTAGCTATGGCTACACCTTC
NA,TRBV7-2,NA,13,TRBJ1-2,CASSSEGTYVYTF,TGTGCCAGCAGCTCGGAAGGGACCTATGTCTACACCTTC
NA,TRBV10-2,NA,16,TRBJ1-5,CASSATRGRDNQPQHF,TGCGCCAGCAGTGCCACACGAGGACGGGACAATCAGCCCCAGCATTTT